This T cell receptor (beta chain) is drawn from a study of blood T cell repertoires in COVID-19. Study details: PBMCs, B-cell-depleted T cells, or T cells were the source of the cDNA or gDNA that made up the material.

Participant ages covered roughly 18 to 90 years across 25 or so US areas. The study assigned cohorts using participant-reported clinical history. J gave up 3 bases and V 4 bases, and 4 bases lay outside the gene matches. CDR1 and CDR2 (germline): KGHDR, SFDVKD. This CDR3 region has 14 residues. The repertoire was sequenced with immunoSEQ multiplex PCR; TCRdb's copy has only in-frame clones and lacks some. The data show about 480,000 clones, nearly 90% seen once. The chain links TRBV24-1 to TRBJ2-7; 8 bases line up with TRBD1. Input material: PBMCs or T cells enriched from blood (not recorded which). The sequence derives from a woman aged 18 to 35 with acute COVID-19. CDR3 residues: CATSDRGQGYEQYF. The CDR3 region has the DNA TGTGCCACCAGTGACCGTGGACAGGGCTACGAGCAGTACTTC.